The 7 T cell receptor beta chains below come from one sample, sequenced in a study of shared clonotypes between healthy human individuals. Sequencing used immunoSEQ multiplex PCR; TCRdb keeps in-frame clones, though not all of them. The table has approximately 1,000,000 clones, 70% to 80% seen once. The specimen sequenced was memory CD4+ T cells from PBMCs. As for subset: CD45RA-negative fraction. The receptors come from a man in his late teens or twenties in good health. Some clones in this sample may be carry-over from other donors' samples.

This clone was seen a few times. The chain employs TRBV27 and TRBJ1-4; D ambiguous. CDR3 length equals 11 residues. Germline V lookup: CDR1 MNHEY, CDR2 SMNVEV (reference sequence). The V end lost 4 bases, the J end lost 7 bases, and 4 bases lay between the germline ends. The CDR3 protein is CASSYGEKLFF. CDR3 bases: TGTGCCAGCAGTTATGGTGAAAAACTGTTTTTT.

V gene TRBV7-2 combines with J gene TRBJ2-2; D ambiguous. Germline CDR1 is SGHTA and CDR2 is FQGNSA. This CDR3 is 15 amino acids long. Between the trimmed V and J ends, which lost 0 bases and 3 bases, there was a span of 8 bases. As DNA, the CDR3 is TGTGCCAGCAGCTTAGCCCGGATTTACACCGGGGAGCTGTTTTTT. Its protein is CASSLARIYTGELFF. Supplemented by reference TRBV7-2 and TRBJ2-2, the full variable domain reads GAGVSQSPSNKVTEKGKDVELRCDPISGHTALYWYRQSLGQGLEFLIYFQGNSAPDKSGLPSDRFSAERTGGSVSTLTIQRTQQEDSAVYLCASSLARIYTGELFFGEGSRLTVL.

The chain employs TRBV18 and TRBJ2-5, with 7 bases aligning to TRBD1. The trim removed 3 bases at V and 4 bases at J, leaving 5 bases unmatched. Germline V gene sequence: CDR1 KGHSH, CDR2 LQKENI. The CDR3 has 14 amino acids. The CDR3 sequence: CASSPQGVAETQYF. The CDR3 coding sequence is TGTGCCAGCTCACCCCAGGGGGTAGCAGAGACCCAGTACTTC.

J is TRBJ1-2 and V is TRBV25-1; no clear D. The CDR3 is 12 residues long. Trimming removed 1 base at V and 4 bases at J, with 4 bases between. CDR1 is MGHDK, CDR2 SYGVNS, per germline. The CDR3 reads CASSESGYGYTF. CDR3 nucleotide sequence: TGTGCCAGCAGTGAATCAGGCTATGGCTACACCTTC.

This clone has a handful of counts. At the DNA level, this CDR3 is encoded by other sequences in the same sample as well. The chain combines TRBV9 with TRBJ1-3; D ambiguous. Germline V gives CDR1 SGDLS, CDR2 YYNGEE. This CDR3 region has 14 residues. V was cut by 1 base and J by 0 bases, with 5 bases left in between. In DNA, the CDR3 is TGTGCCAGCAGCGTACTCCCCTCTGGAAACACCATATATTTT. It translates to CASSVLPSGNTIYF.

J is TRBJ2-1 and V is TRBV5-4; 12 nucleotides match TRBD2. V lost 0 bases, J lost 9 bases, and 7 bases stayed unmatched. The CDR3 runs to 16 residues. Germline V gene data show CDR1 as SGHNT and CDR2 as YYREEE (reference sequence). CDR3 coding DNA: TGTGCCAGCAGCTTGGGGCTAGCGGGAGGGCCGGGTGAGCAGTTCTTC. As protein: CASSLGLAGGPGEQFF.

This clone was counted only a few times. This sample also contains other DNA sequences that code for the same CDR3. This sequence joins TRBV28 and TRBJ1-1; D uncertain. Germline lookup yields CDR1 MDHEN and CDR2 SYDVKM. Trimming took off 5 bases at V and 4 bases at J, with 11 bases between the two ends. The CDR3 is 13 amino acids. The CDR3 bases are TGTGCCAGCAGTCTATTCGGGGTCACTGAAGCTTTCTTT. Protein: CASSLFGVTEAFF.